This entry lists 9 T cell receptor beta chains sequenced from one sample in a study of blood T cell repertoires in COVID-19. Assay: immunoSEQ multiplex PCR; the TCRdb copy retains only in-frame clones and omits some. The table includes roughly 190,000 clones, about 90% detected once. The sample was PBMCs or T cells enriched from blood (not recorded which). The source is a woman in her thirties who had recovered from COVID-19.

The chain combines TRBV2 with TRBJ2-7; 8 nucleotides line up with TRBD2. The germline CDR1 and CDR2 sequences are SNHLY and FYNNEI. V was clipped by 6 bases and J by 9 bases; unmatched bases: 16. The CDR3 length is 15 residues. In nucleotides, the CDR3 is TGTGCCAGCAGATCCCGGTTGTCGGGGGGGCGGAGGCAGTACTTC. Amino acid sequence: CASRSRLSGGRRQYF.

The chain employs TRBV6-5 and TRBJ2-7; D unclear. V was pared by 6 bases and J by 3 bases, with 6 bases between. The length of the CDR3 is 11 residues. CDR1 and CDR2 from the germline V gene are MNHEY and SVGAGI. CDR3 loop: CASSLVYEQYF. CDR3 sequence (DNA): TGTGCCAGCAGCCTAGTCTACGAGCAGTACTTC.

The chain has TRBV30 and TRBJ2-2; 11 bases are a match to TRBD1. This CDR3 contains 19 residues. Germline-derived CDR1 and CDR2 are GTSNPN and SVGIG (reference sequence). The V and J ends lost 0 bases and 6 bases, in that order; junction bases with no gene match: 15. In DNA form, the CDR3 reads TGTGCCTGGAGTGTAATACGGGGGACAGGGGGTTTCACGGCCGGGGAGCTGTTTTTT. The encoded protein is CAWSVIRGTGGFTAGELFF.

The J gene is TRBJ1-2, the V gene TRBV6-6; TRBD1 matches 9 bases. The CDR3 is 16 amino acids. The V gene end was trimmed by 5 bases and the J gene end by 4 bases; junction bases not matched to a gene: 11. In germline, CDR1 is MNHNY, CDR2 SVGAGI (reference sequence). CDR3 loop: CASSGSGTGRIYGYTF. The CDR3 bases are TGTGCCAGCAGTGGCTCCGGGACAGGGAGGATCTATGGCTACACCTTC.

CDR3 loop: CASSRIGGYTF. The CDR3 coding sequence is TGTGCCAGCAGCCGTATCGGTGGCTACACCTTC. The V gene is TRBV11-2, the J gene TRBJ1-2, with D uncertain. The V end lost 5 bases, the J end lost 7 bases, and 8 bases lay between the germline ends. CDR1 is SGHAT and CDR2 is FQNNGV in the germline V gene. CDR3 length: 11 residues. Full variable domain (rest looked up from reference TRBV11-2 and TRBJ1-2): EAGVAQSPRYKIIEKRQSVAFWCNPISGHATLYWYQQILGQGPKLLIQFQNNGVVDDSQLPKDRFSAERLKGVDSTLKIQPAKLEDSAVYLCASSRIGGYTFGSGTRLTVV.

The DNA of the CDR3 is TGTGCCAGCAGCCCTAGCGGGAGCAATGTAGGGGCCAACGTCCTGACTTTC. Translating gives CASSPSGSNVGANVLTF. The chain is built from TRBV11-3 and TRBJ2-6, with 10 nucleotides matching TRBD2. The CDR3 totals 17 residues. V gave up 5 bases and J gave up 4 bases; unmatched junction bases: 8. Germline V CDR1 and CDR2: SGHNT, YENEEA.

The genes are TRBV10-2 and TRBJ1-5, with 9 nucleotides matching TRBD1. The ends lost 8 bases at V and 5 bases at J; junction bases unmatched: 7. There are 14 residues in the CDR3. Germline values: CDR1 WSHSY, CDR2 SAAADI. In DNA, the CDR3 is TGCGCCAGCGCTACAGGGGGCGGCTATCAGCCCCAGCATTTT. Translating it yields CASATGGGYQPQHF.

The CDR3 coding sequence is TGTGCCAGCAGCCCCAGACAGGGTATTATGCCCCGTGGCTACACCTTC. Translating gives CASSPRQGIMPRGYTF. V gene TRBV7-3 combines with J gene TRBJ1-2; 7 nucleotides line up with TRBD1. After removal of 5 bases from V and 7 bases from J, the junction contained 16 bases not matched to a gene. In germline, CDR1 is SGHTA, CDR2 FQGTGA. This CDR3 comprises 16 residues.

The rearrangement uses TRBV5-1 and TRBJ1-2, with a possible D match to TRBD1 (6 bases). Per germline, CDR1 SGHRS and CDR2 YFSETQ. The CDR3 contains 14 residues. Trimming stripped 5 bases from V and 4 bases from J, with 15 bases between. The CDR3 DNA sequence: TGCGCCAGCAGTACTGGACAGACAAGCTATGGCTACACCTTC. This sequence encodes CASSTGQTSYGYTF.